This TCR beta chain was retrieved from a study of blood T cell repertoires in COVID-19. Study summary: Specimens from acute and convalescent COVID-19 originated in the United States, Italy and Spain. PBMCs, B-cell-depleted T cells, or T cells provided the cDNA or gDNA that made up the material.

In the original processing: How many nucleated cells were present was estimated from reference gene primer amplification. Method: immunoSEQ multiplex PCR; TCRdb's copy keeps in-frame clones and lacks some. That table supplies the V and J calls and clone size; D and trimming were determined from the DNA. The table has some 150,000 clones, roughly 76% seen once. The length of the CDR3 is 14 residues. Unmatched junction bases numbered 3, after V lost 1 base and J lost 3 bases. Looked up from germline, CDR1 is MNHEY and CDR2 is SVGEGT. The clonotype was recovered from a woman aged 45-65 years with active or convalescent COVID-19. The specimen was peripheral blood. This chain uses TRBV6-2 or TRBV6-3 with TRBJ2-7; the match to TRBD2 covers 7 bases. The CDR3, as DNA: TGTGCCAGCAGTTACTTAGCGGGCCACTACGAGCAGTACTTC. Amino acids: CASSYLAGHYEQYF.